The entry that follows covers one T cell receptor beta chain sequence. Its antigen is not identified. CDR3 length: 14 residues. After removal of 5 bases from V and 5 bases from J, the junction contained 6 bases not matched to a gene. Germline assignment: CDR1 SQVTM and CDR2 ANQGSEA. The data belong to a study of response to subunit inactivated influenza vaccine. TCRdb re-called the RT-PCR reads through MiXCR, storing one row per CDR3 protein. The data show about 520,000 distinct CDR3 sequences, 9.5% to 13% seen once. Findings and limits, study-wide: It was the authors' suggestion that each seasonal influenza vaccination recruits few new T cells.

This TCR was sampled from a man aged 50 to 59 who received an inactivated influenza vaccine. The rearrangement uses TRBV29-1 and TRBJ2-1, with 10 bases fitting TRBD2. The sample was PBMCs from blood, taken roughly 48 days after vaccination. The CDR3 nucleotides read TGCAGCGTTATTAGCGGGAGGCCGGACAATGAGCAGTTCTTC. Translated: CSVISGRPDNEQFF.